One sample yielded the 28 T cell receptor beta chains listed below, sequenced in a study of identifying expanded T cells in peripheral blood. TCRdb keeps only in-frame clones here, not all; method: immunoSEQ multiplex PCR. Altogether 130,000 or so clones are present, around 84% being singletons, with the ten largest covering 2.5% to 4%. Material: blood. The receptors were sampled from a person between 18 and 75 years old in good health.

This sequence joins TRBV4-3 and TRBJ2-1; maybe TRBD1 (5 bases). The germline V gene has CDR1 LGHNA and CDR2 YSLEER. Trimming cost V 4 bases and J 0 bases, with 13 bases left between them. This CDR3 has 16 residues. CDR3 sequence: CASSRDSPSSYNEQFF. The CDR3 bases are TGCGCCAGCAGCCGAGACAGCCCGAGCTCCTACAATGAGCAGTTCTTC.

The CDR3, as DNA: TGTGCCAGCAGTTACTCGCGGGGATTTGGTACTGAAGCTTTCTTT. Residues: CASSYSRGFGTEAFF. The chain recombines TRBV6-5 with TRBJ1-1; D gene unclear. Between the trimmed V and J ends, which lost 0 bases and 5 bases, there was a span of 13 bases. The CDR3 consists of 15 residues. CDR1 is MNHEY, CDR2 SVGAGI, per germline.

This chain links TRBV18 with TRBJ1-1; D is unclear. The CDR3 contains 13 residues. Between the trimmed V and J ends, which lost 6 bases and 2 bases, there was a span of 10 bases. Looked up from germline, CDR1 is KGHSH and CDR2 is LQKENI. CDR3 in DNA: TGTGCCAGCTCCACATCGAGAAACACTGAAGCTTTCTTT. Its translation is CASSTSRNTEAFF.

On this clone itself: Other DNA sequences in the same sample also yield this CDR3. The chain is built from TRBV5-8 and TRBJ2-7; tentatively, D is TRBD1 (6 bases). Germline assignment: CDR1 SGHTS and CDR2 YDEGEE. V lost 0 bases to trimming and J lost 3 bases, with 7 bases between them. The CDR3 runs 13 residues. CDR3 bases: TGTGCCAGCAGCTTGGGAGGGGGCTACGAGCAGTACTTC. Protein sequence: CASSLGGGYEQYF.

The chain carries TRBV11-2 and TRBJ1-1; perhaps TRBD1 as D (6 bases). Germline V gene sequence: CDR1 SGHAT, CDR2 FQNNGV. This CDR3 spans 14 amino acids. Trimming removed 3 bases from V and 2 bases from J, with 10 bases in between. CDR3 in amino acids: CASSLTGTNTEAFF. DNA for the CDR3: TGTGCCAGCAGCTTGACCGGGACAAACACTGAAGCTTTCTTT.

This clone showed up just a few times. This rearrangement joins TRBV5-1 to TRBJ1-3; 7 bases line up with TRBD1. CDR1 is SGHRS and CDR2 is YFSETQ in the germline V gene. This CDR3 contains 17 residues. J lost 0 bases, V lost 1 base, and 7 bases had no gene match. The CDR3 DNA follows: TGCGCCAGCAGCTTGCACGACAGGGAAACCTCTGGAAACACCATATATTTT. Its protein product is CASSLHDRETSGNTIYF. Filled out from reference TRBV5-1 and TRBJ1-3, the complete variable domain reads KAGVTQTPRYLIKTRGQQVTLSCSPISGHRSVSWYQQTPGQGLQFLFEYFSETQRNKGNFPGRFSGRQFSNSRSEMNVSTLELGDSALYLCASSLHDRETSGNTIYFGEGSWLTVV.

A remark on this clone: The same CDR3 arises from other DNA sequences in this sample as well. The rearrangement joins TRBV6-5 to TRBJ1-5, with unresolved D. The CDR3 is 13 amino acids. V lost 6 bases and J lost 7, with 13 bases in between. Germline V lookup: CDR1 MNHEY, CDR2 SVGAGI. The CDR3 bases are TGTGCCAGCAGCTACGACGAGGGACAGCCCCAGCATTTT. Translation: CASSYDEGQPQHF.

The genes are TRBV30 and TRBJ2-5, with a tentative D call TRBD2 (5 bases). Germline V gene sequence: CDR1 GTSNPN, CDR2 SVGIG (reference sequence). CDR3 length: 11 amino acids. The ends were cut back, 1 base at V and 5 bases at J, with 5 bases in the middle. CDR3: CAWSGEETQYF. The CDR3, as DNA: TGTGCCTGGAGTGGGGAGGAGACCCAGTACTTC.

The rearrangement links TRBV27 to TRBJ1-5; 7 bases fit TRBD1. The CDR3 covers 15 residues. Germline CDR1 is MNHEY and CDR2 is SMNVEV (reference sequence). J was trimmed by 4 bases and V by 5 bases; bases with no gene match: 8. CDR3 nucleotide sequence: TGTGCCAGCAGTAGGGACAGAAACTTTAATCAGCCCCAGCATTTT. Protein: CASSRDRNFNQPQHF.

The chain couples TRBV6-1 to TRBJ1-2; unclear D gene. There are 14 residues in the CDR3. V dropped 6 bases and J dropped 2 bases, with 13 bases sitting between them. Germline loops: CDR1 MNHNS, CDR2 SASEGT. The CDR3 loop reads CASRAIGRNYGYTF. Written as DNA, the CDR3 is TGTGCCAGCAGAGCCATCGGACGGAACTATGGCTACACCTTC.

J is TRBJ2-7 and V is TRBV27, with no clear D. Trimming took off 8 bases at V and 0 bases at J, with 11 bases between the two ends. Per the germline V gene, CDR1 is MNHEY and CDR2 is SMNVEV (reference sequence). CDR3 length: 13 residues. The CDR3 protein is CASSQASSYEQYF. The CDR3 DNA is TGTGCCAGCTCTCAGGCCAGCTCCTACGAGCAGTACTTC.

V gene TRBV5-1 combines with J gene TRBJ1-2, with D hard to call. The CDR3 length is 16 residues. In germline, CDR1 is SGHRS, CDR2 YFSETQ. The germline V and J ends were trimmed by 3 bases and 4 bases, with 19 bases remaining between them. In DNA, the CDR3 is TGCGCCAGCAGCTCTGACTCAGCAGTCGAGGCCTATGGCTACACCTTC. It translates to CASSSDSAVEAYGYTF.

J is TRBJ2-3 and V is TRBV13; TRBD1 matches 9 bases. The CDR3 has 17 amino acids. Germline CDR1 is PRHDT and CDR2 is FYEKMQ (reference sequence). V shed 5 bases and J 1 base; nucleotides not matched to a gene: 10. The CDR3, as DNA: TGTGCCAGCAGCGATACTGAGTACAGGGGGCGCACAGATACGCAGTATTTT. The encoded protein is CASSDTEYRGRTDTQYF.

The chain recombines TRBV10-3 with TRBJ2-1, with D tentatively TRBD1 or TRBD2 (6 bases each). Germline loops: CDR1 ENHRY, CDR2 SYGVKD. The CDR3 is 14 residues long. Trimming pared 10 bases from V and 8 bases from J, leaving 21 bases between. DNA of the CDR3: TGTGCCACCCGGACGCCCGGGGGCGGCCATGAGCAGTTCTTC. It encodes CATRTPGGGHEQFF.

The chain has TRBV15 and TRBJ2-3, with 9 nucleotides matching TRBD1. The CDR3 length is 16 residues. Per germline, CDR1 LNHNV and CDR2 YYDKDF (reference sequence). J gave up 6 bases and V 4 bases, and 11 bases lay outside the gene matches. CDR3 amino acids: CATSTAPTGGQDTQYF. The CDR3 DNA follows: TGTGCCACCAGCACAGCCCCGACAGGGGGACAGGATACGCAGTATTTT. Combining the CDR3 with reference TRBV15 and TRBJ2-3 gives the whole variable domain DAMVIQNPRYQVTQFGKPVTLSCSQTLNHNVMYWYQQKSSQAPKLLFHYYDKDFNNEADTPDNFQSRRPNTSFCFLDIRSPGLGDTAMYLCATSTAPTGGQDTQYFGPGTRLTVL.

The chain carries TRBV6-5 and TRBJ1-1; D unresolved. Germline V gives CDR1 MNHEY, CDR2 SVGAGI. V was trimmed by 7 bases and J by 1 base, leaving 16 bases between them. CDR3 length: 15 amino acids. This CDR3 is CASTQNLVPNTEAFF. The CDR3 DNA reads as TGTGCCAGCACCCAAAATTTAGTCCCGAACACTGAAGCTTTCTTT.

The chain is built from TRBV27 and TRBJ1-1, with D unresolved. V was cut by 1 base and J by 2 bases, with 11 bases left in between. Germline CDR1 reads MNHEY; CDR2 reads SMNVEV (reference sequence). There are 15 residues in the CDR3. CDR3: CASSLYNRANTEAFF. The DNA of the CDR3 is TGTGCCAGCAGTTTATATAACAGAGCAAACACTGAAGCTTTCTTT.

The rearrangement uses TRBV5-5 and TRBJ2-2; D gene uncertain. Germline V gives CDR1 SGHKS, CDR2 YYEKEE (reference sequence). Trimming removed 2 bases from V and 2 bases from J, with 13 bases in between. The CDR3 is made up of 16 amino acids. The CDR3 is CASSLRTAPNTGELFF. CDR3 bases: TGTGCCAGCAGCTTAAGAACAGCCCCTAACACCGGGGAGCTGTTTTTT.

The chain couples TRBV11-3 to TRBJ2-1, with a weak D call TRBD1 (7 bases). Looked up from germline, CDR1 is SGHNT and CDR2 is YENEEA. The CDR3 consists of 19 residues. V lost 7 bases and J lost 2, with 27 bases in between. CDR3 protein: CASTSLNKHTGEAYNEQFF. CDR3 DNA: TGTGCCAGCACCTCGTTAAATAAACATACAGGGGAGGCCTACAATGAGCAGTTCTTC. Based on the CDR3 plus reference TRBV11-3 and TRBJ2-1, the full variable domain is EAGVVQSPRYKIIEKKQPVAFWCNPISGHNTLYWYLQNLGQGPELLIRYENEEAVDDSQLPKDRFSAERLKGVDSTLKIQPAELGDSAVYLCASTSLNKHTGEAYNEQFFGPGTRLTVL.

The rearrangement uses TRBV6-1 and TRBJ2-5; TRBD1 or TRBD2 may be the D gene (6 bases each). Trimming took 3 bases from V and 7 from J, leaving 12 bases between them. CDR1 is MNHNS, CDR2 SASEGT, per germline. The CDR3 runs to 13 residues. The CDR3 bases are TGTGCCAGCAGTGAGGGGGGCTTGGGGACCCAGTACTTC. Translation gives CASSEGGLGTQYF.

The CDR3 protein is CASSVGPREETQYF. The CDR3 region has the DNA TGTGCCAGCAGCGTTGGTCCCAGGGAAGAGACCCAGTACTTC. The chain joins TRBV9 to TRBJ2-5; D might be TRBD1 (5 bases). The CDR3 is made up of 14 amino acids. CDR1 and CDR2 from the germline V gene are SGDLS and YYNGEE. V lost 2 bases to trimming and J lost 3 bases, with 11 bases between them.

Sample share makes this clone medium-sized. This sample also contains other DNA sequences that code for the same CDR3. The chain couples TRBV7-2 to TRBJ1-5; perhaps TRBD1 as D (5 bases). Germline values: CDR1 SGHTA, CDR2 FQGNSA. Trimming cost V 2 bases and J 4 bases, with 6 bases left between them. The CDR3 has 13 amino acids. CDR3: CASSLRGNQPQHF. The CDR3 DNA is TGTGCCAGCAGCTTACGGGGGAATCAGCCCCAGCATTTT.

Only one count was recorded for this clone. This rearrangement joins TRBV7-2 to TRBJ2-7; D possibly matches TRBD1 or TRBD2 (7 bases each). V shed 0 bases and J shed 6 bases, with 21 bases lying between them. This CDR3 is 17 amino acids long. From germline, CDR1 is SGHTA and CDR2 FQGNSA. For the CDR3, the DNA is TGTGCCAGCAGCTTAGCGCTAATGGGAGGGGGCGAGATCGAGCAGTACTTC. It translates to CASSLALMGGGEIEQYF. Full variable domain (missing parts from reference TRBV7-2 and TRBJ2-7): GAGVSQSPSNKVTEKGKDVELRCDPISGHTALYWYRQSLGQGLEFLIYFQGNSAPDKSGLPSDRFSAERTGGSVSTLTIQRTQQEDSAVYLCASSLALMGGGEIEQYFGPGTRLTVT.

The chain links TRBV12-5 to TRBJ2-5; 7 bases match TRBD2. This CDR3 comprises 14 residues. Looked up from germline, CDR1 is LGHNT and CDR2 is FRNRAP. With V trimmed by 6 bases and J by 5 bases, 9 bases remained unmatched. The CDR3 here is CASGRLVGGETQYF. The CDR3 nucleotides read TGTGCTAGTGGCCGATTAGTGGGGGGGGAGACCCAGTACTTC.

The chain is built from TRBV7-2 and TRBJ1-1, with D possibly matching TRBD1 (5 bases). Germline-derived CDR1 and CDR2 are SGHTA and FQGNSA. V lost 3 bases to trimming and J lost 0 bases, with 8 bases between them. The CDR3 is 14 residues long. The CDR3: CASSFRGVNTEAFF. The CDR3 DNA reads TGTGCCAGCAGCTTCCGGGGGGTGAACACTGAAGCTTTCTTT.

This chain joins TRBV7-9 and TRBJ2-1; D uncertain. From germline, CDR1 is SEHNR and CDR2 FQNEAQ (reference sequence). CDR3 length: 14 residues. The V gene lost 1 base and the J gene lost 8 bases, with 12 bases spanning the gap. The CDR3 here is CASSLVARTDEQFF. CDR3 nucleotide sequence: TGTGCCAGCAGCTTAGTAGCCCGGACGGATGAGCAGTTCTTC.

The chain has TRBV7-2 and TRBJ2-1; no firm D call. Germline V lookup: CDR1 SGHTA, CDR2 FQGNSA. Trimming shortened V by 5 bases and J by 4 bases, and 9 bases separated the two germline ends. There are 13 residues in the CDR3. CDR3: CASSPPKYNEQFF. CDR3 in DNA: TGTGCCAGCAGCCCGCCGAAATACAATGAGCAGTTCTTC.

CDR3 in amino acids: CASRPGQTNYGYTF. The CDR3 coding sequence is TGTGCCAGCAGGCCGGGACAGACTAACTATGGCTACACCTTC. V and J are TRBV6-5 and TRBJ1-2, with 7 positions matching TRBD1. The CDR3 length is 14 residues. CDR1 and CDR2 from the germline V gene are MNHEY and SVGAGI. The ends lost 6 bases at V and 0 bases at J; junction bases unmatched: 4.